This T cell receptor (beta chain) derives from a study of CD8 T cells in ankylosing spondylitis. General observations from the study: Blood from ankylosing spondylitis patients appeared to carry a characteristic roughly 8-variant TCR beta motif.

TCRdb analysed the 5' RACE reads with MiXCR anew, one entry per CDR3 protein. Here the sample spans about 750,000 distinct CDR3 sequences, roughly 20% being singletons. This clonotype was seen a handful of times. No antigen is known for it. The V end lost 10 bases, the J end lost 0 bases, and 16 bases lay between the germline ends. From germline, CDR1 is MDHEN and CDR2 SYDVKM. The CDR3 has 14 residues. The source is a male donor with ankylosing spondylitis. Sequencing input: blood, either unsorted or a sorted T cell fraction (not recorded which). This chain links TRBV28 with TRBJ2-7; D is uncertain. CDR3 protein: CATWALGSSYEQYF. CDR3 coding DNA: TGTGCCACCTGGGCGCTGGGAAGCTCCTACGAGCAGTACTTC.